The rows below give T cell receptor beta chains drawn from one sample of a study of post-analysis software for immune sequencing data. One entry per CDR3 protein, called by TCRdb with MiXCR from the PCR reads. This sample carries roughly 670,000 distinct CDR3 sequences, 59% of them seen once, and the ten largest clones take about 11%. The sequenced sample consisted of blood. The receptors were gathered from a girl aged 2 to 10 with multiple sclerosis. Each CDR3 is given with its conserved first and last residue. A D gene is named only where the DNA matches it firmly. Clone sizes are given selectively: once, few, many, or a class where the clone is expanded.

size | D | length | J | V | DNA | CDR3
. | TRBD1 | 17 | TRBJ2-3 | TRBV12-3/TRBV12-4 | TGTGCCAGCAGCTTAAGACGGGACAGAGGCCTCACAGATACGCAGTATTTT | CASSLRRDRGLTDTQYF
. | TRBD2 | 15 | TRBJ2-1 | TRBV7-2 | TGTGCCAGCAGCAATTTAGCGGGGGGCCCCAATGAGCAGTTCTTC | CASSNLAGGPNEQFF
few | TRBD2 | 18 | TRBJ2-7 | TRBV4-1 | TGCGCCAGCAGCCATCTCCCCCTCCCGGGACCGGGGGGCTACGAGCAGTACTTC | CASSHLPLPGPGGYEQYF
. | . | 14 | TRBJ2-7 | TRBV5-5 | TGTGCCAGCAGCACCGTAGGAGTTGCGGAAGAGCAGTACTTC | CASSTVGVAEEQYF
. | . | 18 | TRBJ2-1 | TRBV25-1 | TGTGCCAGCAGTGACGGGACAGCGGGTGAACTGTTCTACAATGAGCAGTTCTTC | CASSDGTAGELFYNEQFF
few | TRBD2 | 14 | TRBJ2-1 | TRBV29-1 | TGCAGCGCTTACTCCGGGACTAGCGGGAGGTGGCAGTTCTTC | CSAYSGTSGRWQFF
. | . | 14 | TRBJ2-1 | TRBV7-2 | TGTGCCAGCAGCTTAGCGGAGGAGGGGTTTGAGCAGTTCTTC | CASSLAEEGFEQFF
. | . | 15 | TRBJ2-5 | TRBV7-2 | TGTGCCAGCAGCTTAGTTGGGGCAGGCCAAGAGACCCAGTACTTC | CASSLVGAGQETQYF
. | . | 13 | TRBJ2-7 | TRBV29-1 | TGCAGCGTTGCCCCGGACAGAAACTACGAGCAGTACTTC | CSVAPDRNYEQYF
. | . | 16 | TRBJ2-3 | TRBV6-4 | TGTGCCAGCAGGGAAAATGGACGGGGCTGGTTAGATACGCAGTATTTT | CASRENGRGWLDTQYF
once | . | 13 | TRBJ2-1 | TRBV20-1 | TGCAGTGCTAGAGATCGTCCCACCAATGAGCAGTTCTTC | CSARDRPTNEQFF
few | TRBD2 | 15 | TRBJ2-1 | TRBV7-9 | TGTGCCAGCAGCCCCAGCGGGAGATTCAACAATGAGCAGTTCTTC | CASSPSGRFNNEQFF
few | . | 15 | TRBJ2-6 | TRBV7-8 | TGTGCCAGCAGCCACCTCGGGCCTGGGGCCAACGTCCTGACTTTC | CASSHLGPGANVLTF
once | . | 16 | TRBJ2-1 | TRBV7-2 | TGTGCCAGCAGCCGACAGCGACAGGCCTTGTACAATGAGCAGTTCTTC | CASSRQRQALYNEQFF
. | TRBD2 | 17 | TRBJ2-4 | TRBV4-2 | TGTGCCAGCAGCCAAGCGAGGGCGGGGGGAAAGAAAAACATTCAGTACTTC | CASSQARAGGKKNIQYF
once | . | 13 | TRBJ2-2 | TRBV20-1 | TGCAGTGCTAGGAGGTCGGGTGACGGGGAGCTGTTTTTT | CSARRSGDGELFF
few | . | 15 | TRBJ2-7 | TRBV6-6 | TGTGCCAGCAGTTACTCTTTAGCGGTTGTCTACGAGCAGTACTTC | CASSYSLAVVYEQYF
few | . | 15 | TRBJ2-1 | TRBV20-1 | TGCAGTGCTAGAGATTACAGGAGCTCCTACAATGAGCAGTTCTTC | CSARDYRSSYNEQFF
. | . | 15 | TRBJ2-7 | TRBV4-1 | TGCGCCAGCAGCCAAGCCCGGGACCTGTCCTACGAGCAGTACTTC | CASSQARDLSYEQYF
. | TRBD1 | 13 | TRBJ2-5 | TRBV5-1 | TGCGCCAGCAGCCGGGAACAGGGGAAGACCCAGTACTTC | CASSREQGKTQYF
few | TRBD2 | 15 | TRBJ2-1 | TRBV29-1 | TGCAGCGTTGATGGGCTAGCGGGAGGGTGGCTCGTGCAGTTCTTC | CSVDGLAGGWLVQFF
. | . | 13 | TRBJ2-4 | TRBV3-1 | TGTGCCAGCAGCCTTACAGGGTCCGGCATTCAGTACTTC | CASSLTGSGIQYF
few | TRBD1 | 13 | TRBJ2-5 | TRBV20-1 | TGCAGTGCTGACGACAGGGACCAGGAGACCCAGTACTTC | CSADDRDQETQYF
. | . | 14 | TRBJ2-3 | TRBV6-2/TRBV6-3 | TGTGCCAGCAGTCTCGCGGAATTCACAGATACGCAGTATTTT | CASSLAEFTDTQYF
. | . | 13 | TRBJ2-4 | TRBV13 | TGTGCCAGCAGCTCGGCGGGCTCTCAGGAGCAGTACTTC | CASSSAGSQEQYF
once | TRBD1 | 14 | TRBJ2-7 | TRBV10-3 | TGTGCCATCAGTGGGGGACAGACGGGCGCCGAGCAGTACTTC | CAISGGQTGAEQYF
. | . | 15 | TRBJ1-2 | TRBV20-1 | TGCAGTGCTCAAACCCCTGGGCGGGGAAGGGATGGCTACACCTTC | CSAQTPGRGRDGYTF
. | TRBD2 | 14 | TRBJ2-7 | TRBV2 | TGTGCTAGCGTAGTAAGCGGGAGAACCTACGAGCAGTACTTC | CASVVSGRTYEQYF
. | TRBD2 | 19 | TRBJ2-5 | TRBV6-5 | TGTGCCAGCAGTTACTCGGATGGGAGACTAGCGGGAGGTCGGGAGACCCAGTACTTC | CASSYSDGRLAGGRETQYF
. | TRBD2 | 11 | TRBJ2-5 | TRBV20-1 | TGCAGTCCCAGCGGGGGTGGGACCCAGTACTTC | CSPSGGGTQYF
. | TRBD1 | 17 | TRBJ1-6 | TRBV3-1 | TGTGCCAGCAGCCCACACAATGACAGGGACCCGGGGATGGCCCTCCACTTT | CASSPHNDRDPGMALHF
few | TRBD1 | 16 | TRBJ2-6 | TRBV6-2/TRBV6-3 | TGTGCCAGCAGTTCACCGCTGACAGGGCAGAGGGACGTCCTGACTTTC | CASSSPLTGQRDVLTF
. | TRBD2 | 15 | TRBJ2-7 | TRBV20-1 | TGCAGTGCTAGAGAGGCTAGCGGGAGAACCCACGAGCAGTACTTC | CSAREASGRTHEQYF
. | . | 14 | TRBJ2-3 | TRBV20-1 | TGCAGTGCTACGCTATACGCTAGCACAGATACGCAGTATTTT | CSATLYASTDTQYF
. | . | 14 | TRBJ1-1 | TRBV29-1 | TGCAGCGGTATTGACACAGGAGACTACACTGAAGCTTTCTTT | CSGIDTGDYTEAFF
. | TRBD2 | 14 | TRBJ2-7 | TRBV29-1 | TGCAGCGTCATAGCGGGGACCAGCTCCTACGAGCAGTACTTC | CSVIAGTSSYEQYF
once | . | 14 | TRBJ1-1 | TRBV14 | TGTGCCAGCAGCCAAGTGGGTTGGAACACCGAAGCTTTCTTT | CASSQVGWNTEAFF
. | . | 14 | TRBJ2-5 | TRBV9 | TGTGCCAGCAGCCTAGTAGCGAATGGAGAGACCCAGTACTTC | CASSLVANGETQYF
. | . | 16 | TRBJ2-3 | TRBV7-2 | TGTGCCAGCAGCTTAGAGGTTGAGCGGAGTACGGATACGCAGTATTTT | CASSLEVERSTDTQYF
once | TRBD1 | 19 | TRBJ2-4 | TRBV6-2/TRBV6-3 | TGTGCCAGCAGCTCGCAGACGGACAGGGATTTTTTTGACAAAAACATTCAGTACTTC | CASSSQTDRDFFDKNIQYF
. | TRBD2 | 15 | TRBJ2-3 | TRBV10-3 | TGTGCCACCCACCCGTCGGGCGGGAGTCCAGATACGCAGTATTTT | CATHPSGGSPDTQYF
few | . | 12 | TRBJ2-5 | TRBV29-1 | TGCAGCGCAGGAGGGGTACAAGAGACCCAGTACTTC | CSAGGVQETQYF
. | TRBD1 | 16 | TRBJ2-7 | TRBV6-1 | TGTGCCAGCAGTGCCCCGGGGACAGGAAGCTCCTACGAGCAGTACTTC | CASSAPGTGSSYEQYF
. | . | 14 | TRBJ2-4 | TRBV5-1 | TGCGCCAGCAGCTTCGGGGGGCATGAAAACATTCAGTACTTC | CASSFGGHENIQYF
. | TRBD1 | 14 | TRBJ1-1 | TRBV5-1 | TGCGCCAGCAGCTTTGACAGGGGTTCGTCTGAAGCTTTCTTT | CASSFDRGSSEAFF
. | . | 13 | TRBJ1-3 | TRBV7-9 | TGTGCCAGCAGCCTCTCCTCTGGAAACACCATATATTTT | CASSLSSGNTIYF
few | . | 15 | TRBJ2-7 | TRBV29-1 | TGCAGCGTTGTAGGAAGGGGTTCCAAGACCTACGAGCAGTACTTC | CSVVGRGSKTYEQYF
. | TRBD1 | 15 | TRBJ1-2 | TRBV7-9 | TGTGCCAGCAGCTTAGCGGACAGGGGGTACTATGGCTACACCTTC | CASSLADRGYYGYTF